This TCR beta chain comes out of a study of shared clonotypes between healthy human individuals. The data were produced by immunoSEQ multiplex PCR, yet TCRdb's version contains in-frame clones alone and is incomplete. The data show more than 2,000,000 clones, over 85% seen once. Trimming stripped 5 bases from V and 0 bases from J, with 7 bases between. CDR1 and CDR2 (germline): LNHDA, SQIVND (reference sequence). The CDR3 has 14 amino acids. The V call is TRBV19, the J call TRBJ1-4, with D unclear. This receptor was taken from a man in his late teens or twenties in good health. The material sequenced was naive CD4+ T cells sorted from blood. The sample's subset: CD45RA+ positively selected. The CDR3 nucleotides are TGTGCCAGTAGTCCGGGTGCAACTAATGAAAAACTGTTTTTT. Its protein is CASSPGATNEKLFF.